The 7 T cell receptor beta chains given below trace back to one sample, sequenced in a study of vaccination and CD4 T cells after COVID-19. Antigens of these TCRs are unknown. Cultured CD4+ T cells had their DNA profiled by the Oncomine TCR Beta short-read assay. MiXCR, applied by TCRdb to the PCR reads, yields one record per CDR3 protein. The sample records 22,000 or so distinct CDR3 sequences, approximately 32% being singletons. As to time point: late sampling 161 to 241 days after vaccination in a few convalescent patients. Regarding treatment: roughly nine-day PBMC culture with coronavirus spike peptide pools or control peptides (ViraFEST assay). The source material was CD4+ T cells from blood, cultured in vitro, sampled about 7 months after SARS-CoV-2 vaccination. The origin of the receptors is a human donor who had recovered from COVID-19.

This clonotype showed up just a few times. The chain combines TRBV12-3 or TRBV12-4 with TRBJ2-7; 8 bases align to TRBD2. There are 14 residues in the CDR3. V was pared by 8 bases and J by 2 bases, with 8 bases of the junction left unmatched. Written as DNA, the CDR3 is TGTGCCAGCCGGATAGCGGGATTAACCTACGAGCAGTACTTC. It specifies CASRIAGLTYEQYF.

This clonotype was seen only a few times. The chain links TRBV10-3 to TRBJ2-7; 9 nucleotides agree with TRBD1. J lost 6 bases, V lost 6 bases, and 3 bases had no gene match. The CDR3 spans 12 residues. Germline V gene data show CDR1 as ENHRY and CDR2 as SYGVKD. CDR3 bases: TGTGCCATCAGCCGGGACAGGGCCGAGCAGTACTTC. It encodes CAISRDRAEQYF.

This chain connects TRBV7-3 to TRBJ2-7; 13 nucleotides align to TRBD2. V lost 2 bases and J lost 3; bases outside the gene matches: 4. The V gene's germline CDR1 is SGHTA and CDR2 FQGTGA. CDR3 length equals 16 residues. CDR3 sequence: CASSLEGTSGVYEQYF. In nucleotides, the CDR3 is TGTGCCAGCAGCTTAGAGGGGACTAGCGGGGTCTACGAGCAGTACTTC.

This clonotype was found a few times. J is TRBJ1-2 and V is TRBV7-8; tentatively, D is TRBD1 (6 bases). V gave up 2 bases and J gave up 5 bases, with 12 bases separating them. This CDR3 has 14 amino acids. Germline assignment: CDR1 SGHVS and CDR2 FQNEAQ. The CDR3 DNA reads as TGTGCCAGCAGCTTAAGGTCCAGGGGATATGGCTACACCTTC. Translation: CASSLRSRGYGYTF.

The rearrangement uses TRBV4-3 and TRBJ1-6; D is unclear. Germline-derived CDR1 and CDR2 are LGHNA and YSLEER. Trimming removed 0 bases from V and 7 bases from J, with 13 bases in between. The CDR3 sequence is 16 residues long. The CDR3 protein is CASSQDRIRINSPLHF. CDR3 nucleotides: TGCGCCAGCAGCCAAGATCGTATCCGGATAAATTCACCCCTCCACTTT.

The gene calls are TRBV6-1 and TRBJ2-5; D may be TRBD1 (6 bases). V shed 7 bases and J shed 2 bases, with 11 bases lying between them. This CDR3 contains 13 residues. In germline, CDR1 is MNHNS, CDR2 SASEGT. In DNA form, the CDR3 reads TGTGCCAGCACCCGACAGGAGCAAGAGACCCAGTACTTC. Its protein product is CASTRQEQETQYF.

This clonotype rates as medium-sized (0.01 to 0.1%). This chain connects TRBV6-2 or TRBV6-3 to TRBJ1-5; D is unresolved. CDR1 and CDR2 (germline): MNHEY, SVGEGT. V lost 0 bases and J lost 7, with 4 bases in between. This CDR3 has 12 amino acids. The CDR3 sequence is CASSYSWQPQHF. The DNA of the CDR3 is TGTGCCAGCAGTTACTCATGGCAGCCCCAGCATTTT.